These 2 T cell receptor beta chains came from one sample sequenced in a study of beta chain features in type 1 diabetes (dated by TCRdb to 2016 to 2019). Library prep was done by the immunoSEQ multiplex PCR assay. All of the isolated RNA was reverse transcribed with the High Capacity cDNA Reverse Transcription Kit, so expressed TCRB transcripts were sequenced. As stored in TCRdb, this immuneACCESS dataset retains in-frame rearrangements with V and J assigned. A fraction of the clones does not appear; measured against another copy, unresolved V genes explain less than half of the discrepancy, and the remainder lacks a known reason. Recorded for this sample are about 220,000 clones; roughly 11% of them occurred a single time. The top ten constitute 1% to 1.5% of the sample. Material for sequencing was central memory CD4+ T cells from blood. The receptor source for this set is a man aged 18 to 29 in good health.

V is TRBV11-2 and J is TRBJ2-1; D not resolved. V shed 1 base and J shed 6 bases, with 10 bases lying between them. This CDR3 comprises 14 residues. The germline V gene encodes CDR1 SGHAT and CDR2 FQNNGV. The CDR3 coding sequence is TGTGCCAGCAGCTTAGGCGGTTGGGGCAATGAGCAGTTCTTC. Translation: CASSLGGWGNEQFF.

This clone was observed a handful of times. V is TRBV12-5 and J is TRBJ2-1, with D unclear. Trimming shortened V by 1 base and J by 9 bases, and 10 bases separated the two germline ends. The CDR3 is 13 residues long. Germline CDR1 and CDR2: LGHNT and FRNRAP. In nucleotides, the CDR3 is TGTGCTAGTGGTTTGGAGCCACTAACTGAGCAGTTCTTC. Amino acid sequence: CASGLEPLTEQFF.